This TCR beta chain was recovered during a study of T cell repertoires in cytomegalovirus infection. Turning to the study itself: Selection of CMV epitopes for the study included recently identified HLA-C-restricted and well-studied HLA-B-restricted ones. In public TCR beta signatures, there were indications of both CMV infection and matching HLA type. Study-wide results and caveats: Public TCR beta family frequency separated CMV-and-HLA carriers, including in an independent cohort. Clonotype analysis showed dominance of the ex vivo response by HLA-C-restricted CMV-specific TCR beta clonotypes.

In regard to this clonotype: Its antigen is still unknown.

Germline V gene data show CDR1 as KGHDR and CDR2 as SFDVKD. This CDR3 spans 15 amino acids. The V gene lost 2 bases and the J gene lost 3 bases, with 11 bases spanning the gap. TCRdb processed the reads anew with MiXCR; each CDR3 protein has one entry. The sample contains hundreds of thousands of distinct CDR3 sequences, roughly 34% of which appear only once. The clonotype originates from a human donor in good health (CMV status not recorded). Some clones in this sample may be carry-over from other donors' samples. Source: cultured PBMCs, taken from culture after CMV antigen stimulation. V gene TRBV24-1 combines with J gene TRBJ2-3, with D perhaps being TRBD1 or TRBD2 (5 bases each). Here the CDR3 reads CATSDWQGVTDTQYF. The CDR3 DNA follows: TGTGCCACCAGTGATTGGCAGGGAGTGACAGATACGCAGTATTTT.